The 5 T cell receptor beta chains given below trace back to one sample, sequenced in a study of blood T cell repertoires in COVID-19. The table came from immunoSEQ multiplex PCR; TCRdb's copy has only in-frame clones and leaves some out. Altogether some 230,000 clones are present, around 87% being singletons, with the ten largest covering under 4%. Material: PBMCs or T cells enriched from blood (not recorded which). The source is a woman in her late teens or twenties in a cohort exposed to, infected with or recovered from COVID-19 (not recorded which).

The V call is TRBV19, the J call TRBJ1-6; no clear D gene. V lost 3 bases and J 8 bases, leaving 17 bases between the germline ends. CDR3 size: 16 residues. Germline V lookup: CDR1 LNHDA, CDR2 SQIVND (reference sequence). Written as DNA, the CDR3 is TGTGCCAGTAGTATTTCGGATTGGACTCCAGATTCACCCCTCCACTTT. Translated, it gives CASSISDWTPDSPLHF.

This clone showed up just once. The genes are TRBV10-3 and TRBJ2-4; 9 bases align to TRBD1. This CDR3 region has 15 residues. V trimming: 6 bases; J trimming: 1 base; junction bases outside the gene matches: 4. Germline CDR1 and CDR2: ENHRY and SYGVKD. CDR3 sequence (DNA): TGTGCCATCAGCGAGACAGGGGGGGCCAAAAACATTCAGTACTTC. Protein product: CAISETGGAKNIQYF.

The chain joins TRBV9 to TRBJ1-4; D unresolved. The germline gives CDR1 SGDLS, CDR2 YYNGEE. The CDR3 has 18 residues. V dropped 0 bases and J dropped 3 bases, with 18 bases sitting between them. In DNA, the CDR3 is TGTGCCAGCAGCGTAGGGGGAGCCGCCTCTTACTCTAATGAAAAACTGTTTTTT. Translating gives CASSVGGAASYSNEKLFF.

The chain combines TRBV2 with TRBJ2-5; 7 nucleotides line up with TRBD2. Germline CDR1 and CDR2: SNHLY and FYNNEI. The V and J ends lost 2 bases and 5 bases, in that order; junction bases with no gene match: 8. The CDR3 loop spans 15 amino acids. The CDR3 region is CASSEQVPAGETQYF. The CDR3 DNA is TGTGCCAGCAGTGAACAGGTTCCAGCGGGGGAGACCCAGTACTTC.

This sequence joins TRBV7-9 and TRBJ2-1, with 13 bases fitting TRBD2. This CDR3 has 15 residues. J gave up 8 bases and V 5 bases, and 6 bases lay outside the gene matches. Germline values: CDR1 SEHNR, CDR2 FQNEAQ (reference sequence). The CDR3 nucleotides are TGTGCCAGCAGCCCCCGACTAGCGGGAGGAGATGAGCAGTTCTTC. It is translated as CASSPRLAGGDEQFF.